The entry below gives a single T cell receptor (beta chain) sequence along with its context. Antigen unknown. This sample was taken from a study of CD8 T cells in Susac syndrome. Study-wide context: Within the group of sequenced Susac syndrome patients, roughly six had active disease and about 8 were in remission.

TCR beta sequences were obtained from blood CD8+ and CD4+ T cells. TEMRA cells were FACS-enriched, unlike CD8+ and CD4+ T cells, which were negatively isolated. Study-level findings and limits: Regarding the TCR sequencing and HLA analysis, the study admitted that a relatively small number of individuals were involved.

Reverse transcription used about 0.5 to 1 ug RNA and random hexamers. TCRdb re-analysed the immunoSEQ multiplex PCR reads in MiXCR, keeping a single row per CDR3 protein. Among about 200,000 distinct CDR3 sequences, 75% to 95% were seen once, and the ten largest hold about 0.09%. What was sequenced was CD4+ T cells from PBMCs. The clonotype originates from a human donor with Susac syndrome.

Here the CDR3 DNA reads TGTGCCAGCAGCGGGACCGGGGAGCTGTTTTTT. Protein sequence: CASSGTGELFF. The V call is TRBV9, the J call TRBJ2-2; D is unclear. The CDR3 contains 11 residues. V was trimmed by 3 bases and J by 5 bases, leaving 2 bases between them. The V gene's germline CDR1 is SGDLS and CDR2 YYNGEE. Supplemented by reference TRBV9 and TRBJ2-2, the full variable domain reads DSGVTQTPKHLITATGQRVTLRCSPRSGDLSVYWYQQSLDQGLQFLIQYYNGEERAKGNILERFSAQQFPDLHSELNLSSLELGDSALYFCASSGTGELFFGEGSRLTVL.